This paragraph reports one TCR beta chain. This record belongs to a study of CD8+ T cells in alopecia areata. Treatment here: oral pan-JAK inhibitor, 5-10 mg twice daily. Alopecia areata patients provided lesional scalp punch biopsies and peripheral blood. Trimming shortened V by 5 bases and J by 0 bases, and 24 bases separated the two germline ends. The CDR3 length is 19 residues. Per the germline V gene, CDR1 is LNHDA and CDR2 is SQIVND (reference sequence). The authors extracted RNA and reverse transcribed it into cDNA as the sequencing template. Sequenced by immunoSEQ multiplex PCR; TCRdb stores in-frame clones only, minus some. The table has under 350,000 clones, 58% seen once; the top ten hold less than 2%.

This receptor was taken from a human donor with alopecia areata. The sample was CD4+ T cells sorted from blood, taken at week 24, from a patient treated with tofacitinib. The J gene is TRBJ2-3, the V gene TRBV19; D is possibly TRBD2 (6 bases). The CDR3: CASSPAGGGSPGSTDTQYF. The CDR3 DNA is TGTGCCAGTAGTCCCGCCGGTGGAGGGTCCCCTGGGAGCACAGATACGCAGTATTTT.